This T cell receptor beta chain appears in the sequencing data of a study of vaccination and CD4 T cells after COVID-19 (dated by TCRdb to between 2021 and 2022). Context from the whole study: Every convalescent patient had a positive nasal swab PCR test for SARS-CoV-2, with mild disease in nine patients and severe disease in one. In the convalescent cohort there were six males and four females, among whom were two Hispanic individuals, seven Caucasians, two Asians and one multiracial person. Participants got two doses of the Pfizer-BioNTech BNT162b2 vaccine (n=8) or two doses of the Moderna mRNA-1273 vaccine (n=2). Post-COVID blood samples from convalescent patients were collected a median of about 110 days after diagnosis, with a range of 35 to 161 days. Control cultures received a CEFX viral epitope pool as the positive control, an HIV-1 Nef peptide pool as the negative control, or no peptide. The spike-specific CD4+ TCR repertoire was compared before and after mRNA vaccination in under 11 COVID-19 convalescent patients and several infection-naive healthy vaccine recipients. The time from the second vaccine dose to post-vaccine blood sampling had a median of around 72 days and ranged from about 12 to 250 days. For stimulating the cultures, overlapping spike peptide pools were used, derived from SARS-CoV-2 as well as from the common cold coronaviruses HCoV-NL63, HCoV-OC43 and HCoV-229E. Broader findings and caveats from the paper: Of the vaccine-specific clones in convalescent patients, 304 of 307, or nearly all, reacted only to SARS-CoV-2 spike and did not cross-react with common cold coronaviruses. The median number of SARS-CoV-2-reactive clonotypes rose from around 20 after infection to some 37 after vaccination, but the change was not significant. The study included relatively few convalescent patients and did not analyze early timepoints after natural infection. In convalescent patients, a median approximately 86% of post-vaccine SARS-CoV-2-reactive clones were detected only after vaccination, and vaccine-specific priming was suggested by this finding.

The sample's treatment or condition label, in plain terms: roughly 10-day PBMC culture with coronavirus spike peptide pools or control peptides (ViraFEST assay). The ViraFEST assay, used in the study, expanded antigen-specific T cells with peptide pools and then identified the expanded clonotypes through TCR sequencing. Positive SARS-CoV-2 PCR tests in the convalescent patients dated from March to December 2020, before Alpha, Beta and Delta variants emerged in the United States. Around 2 million PBMCs per well were cultured in IMDM with approximately 5% human AB serum and 8 to 10 IU/ml IL-2, plus 10 ug/ml peptide pools. Half of the culture medium was replaced with fresh IL-2-containing medium on days 3 and 7. After 10 days of culture, CD4+ T cells were isolated by negative selection using the EasySep CD4+ T cell isolation kit. Ficoll-Paque Plus gradient centrifugation was used to isolate PBMCs from whole blood, and the isolated PBMCs were then either used fresh or cryopreserved at -140C. In general, triplicate wells were set up for every culture condition.

Libraries were made using PCR. TCR sequencing of DNA from cultured CD4+ T cells used the Oncomine TCR Beta short-read assay at the Johns Hopkins FTIC core. The QIAamp micro DNA kit was used to extract genomic DNA from the cultured CD4+ T cells. Oncomine TCR Beta libraries from cultured CD4+ T cells were pooled with unique dual indexes and sequenced on an Illumina iSeq 100. For the original study's pipeline: Non-productive sequences were removed, and CDR3s that did not start with C, did not end with F or W, or were shorter than 7 amino acids were discarded. The MANAFEST web application identified antigen-specific clonotypes by comparing peptide-stimulated wells against reference wells and other culture wells. To be called positive, a clone needed an FDR below 0.05, an odds ratio above 5, and a productive frequency above 0.1% in at least two of three replicate wells. A clonotype was classed as cross-reactive if the clonotype showed significant expansion both in SARS-CoV-2 spike wells and in at least one common cold coronavirus spike condition. Using R version 3.6.1, CDR3 homology was evaluated through Levenshtein distances (stringdist) along with unrooted phylogenetic trees (ape). TCRdb cleaned the public reads at Q25 with fastp, built clones with MiXCR and kept in-frame beta chains. Rows are unified per CDR3 protein, each entry keeping the most common DNA and genes. In this record, the V and J calls reflect TCRdb's handling and not the investigators' own analysis. The sample includes 8,500 to 13,000 distinct CDR3 sequences, with roughly 28% observed a single time. The ten largest clones add up to more than 7% of the sample.

The germline V gene specifies MNHEY as CDR1 and SVGEGT as CDR2. Its CDR3 holds 18 amino acids, cysteine through phenylalanine. Only the CDR3 part of the read is kept: 54 bases, read in frame from the first base. At the junction V is shortened by 2 bases and J by 4 bases, with 21 bases in between. As regards this clonotype: What antigen it recognizes has not been identified. No much larger clonotype is one base removed from it; base qualities were not supplied.

The sample consisted of CD4+ T cells from blood, cultured in vitro. The chain is encoded by TRBV6-2 or TRBV6-3 joined to TRBJ2-1; TRBD1 is possibly the D segment (6 matching bases). The TCR originated in a human donor who had recovered from COVID-19. The nucleotide sequence is TGTGCCAGCAGTTACCGTCCGGGCGCCGGGACAAGTTACAATGAGCAGTTCTTC. It codes for CASSYRPGAGTSYNEQFF.